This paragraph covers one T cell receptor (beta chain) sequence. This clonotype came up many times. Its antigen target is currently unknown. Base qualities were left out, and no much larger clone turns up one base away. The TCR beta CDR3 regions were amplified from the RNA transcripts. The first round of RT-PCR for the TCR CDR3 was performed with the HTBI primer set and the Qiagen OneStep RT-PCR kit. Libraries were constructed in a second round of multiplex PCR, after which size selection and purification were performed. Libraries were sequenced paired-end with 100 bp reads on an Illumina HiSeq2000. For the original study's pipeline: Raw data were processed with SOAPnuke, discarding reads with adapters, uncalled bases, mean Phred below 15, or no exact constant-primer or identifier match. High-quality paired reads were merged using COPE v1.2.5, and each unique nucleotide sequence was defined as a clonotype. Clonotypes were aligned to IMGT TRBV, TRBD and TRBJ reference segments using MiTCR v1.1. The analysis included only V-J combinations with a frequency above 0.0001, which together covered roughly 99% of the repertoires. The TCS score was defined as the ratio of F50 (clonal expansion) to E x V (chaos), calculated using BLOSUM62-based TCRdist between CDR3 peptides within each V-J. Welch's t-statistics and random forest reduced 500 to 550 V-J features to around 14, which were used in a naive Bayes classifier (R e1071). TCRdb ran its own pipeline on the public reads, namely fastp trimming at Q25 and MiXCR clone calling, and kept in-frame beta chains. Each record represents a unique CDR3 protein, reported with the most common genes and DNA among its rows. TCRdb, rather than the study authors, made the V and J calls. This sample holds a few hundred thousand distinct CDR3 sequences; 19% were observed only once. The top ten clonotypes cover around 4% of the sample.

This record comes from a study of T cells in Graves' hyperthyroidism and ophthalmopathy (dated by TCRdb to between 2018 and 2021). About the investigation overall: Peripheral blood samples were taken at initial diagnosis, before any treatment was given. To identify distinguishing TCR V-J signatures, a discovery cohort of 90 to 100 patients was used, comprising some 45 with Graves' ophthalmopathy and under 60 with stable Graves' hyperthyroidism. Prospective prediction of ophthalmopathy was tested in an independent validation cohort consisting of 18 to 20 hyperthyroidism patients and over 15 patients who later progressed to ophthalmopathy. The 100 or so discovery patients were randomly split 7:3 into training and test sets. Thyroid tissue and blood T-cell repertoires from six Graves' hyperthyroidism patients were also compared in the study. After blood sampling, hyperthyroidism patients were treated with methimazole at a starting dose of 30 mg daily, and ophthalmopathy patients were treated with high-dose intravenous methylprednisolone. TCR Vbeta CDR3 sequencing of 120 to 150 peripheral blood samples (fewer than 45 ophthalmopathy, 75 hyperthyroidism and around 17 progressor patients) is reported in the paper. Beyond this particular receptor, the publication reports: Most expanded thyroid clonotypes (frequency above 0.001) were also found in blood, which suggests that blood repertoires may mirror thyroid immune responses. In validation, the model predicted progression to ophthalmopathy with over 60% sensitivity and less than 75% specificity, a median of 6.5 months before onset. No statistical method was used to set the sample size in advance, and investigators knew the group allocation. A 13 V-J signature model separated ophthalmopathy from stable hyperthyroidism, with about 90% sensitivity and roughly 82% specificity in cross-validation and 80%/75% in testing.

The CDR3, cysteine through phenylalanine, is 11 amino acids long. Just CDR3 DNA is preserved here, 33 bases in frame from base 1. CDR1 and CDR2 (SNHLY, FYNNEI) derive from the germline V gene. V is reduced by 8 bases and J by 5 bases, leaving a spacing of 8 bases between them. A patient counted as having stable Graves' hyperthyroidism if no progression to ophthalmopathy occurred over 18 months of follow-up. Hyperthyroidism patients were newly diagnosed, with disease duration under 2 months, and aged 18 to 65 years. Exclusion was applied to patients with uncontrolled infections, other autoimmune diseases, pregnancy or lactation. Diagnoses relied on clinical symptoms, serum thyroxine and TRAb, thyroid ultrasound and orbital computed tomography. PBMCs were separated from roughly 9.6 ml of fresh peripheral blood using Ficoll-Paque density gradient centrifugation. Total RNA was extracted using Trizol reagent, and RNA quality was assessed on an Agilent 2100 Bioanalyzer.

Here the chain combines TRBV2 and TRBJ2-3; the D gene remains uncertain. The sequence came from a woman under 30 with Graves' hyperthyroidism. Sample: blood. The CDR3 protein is CASEKVDTQYF. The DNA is TGTGCCAGCGAGAAGGTAGATACGCAGTATTTT. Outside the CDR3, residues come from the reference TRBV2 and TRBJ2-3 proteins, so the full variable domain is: EPEVTQTPSHQVTQMGQEVILRCVPISNHLYFYWYRQILGQKVEFLVSFYNNEISEKSEIFDDQFSVERPDGSNFTLKIRSTKLEDSAMYFCASEKVDTQYFGPGTRLTVL.